A single sample is the source of the 4 T cell receptor beta chains below, sequenced in a study of T cells in Graves' hyperthyroidism and ophthalmopathy. Amplified regions were TCR beta CDR3 sequences from RNA transcripts. HTBI primers were used for first-round RT-PCR of the TCR CDR3. TCRdb re-derived calls from the multiplex PCR reads in MiXCR, one entry per CDR3 protein. The sample contains about 400,000 distinct CDR3 sequences, 15% of which appear only once. The sequenced sample consisted of blood. The receptor source for this set is a woman aged 60-70 years with Graves' ophthalmopathy.

This clonotype came up many times. V gene TRBV20-1 combines with J gene TRBJ1-4, with unresolved D. Germline values: CDR1 DFQATT, CDR2 SNEGSKA (reference sequence). The CDR3 totals 15 residues. Trimming pared 0 bases from V and 8 bases from J, leaving 16 bases between. The chain's CDR3 is CSARDPREGGEKLFF. The CDR3 DNA sequence: TGCAGTGCTAGAGATCCCCGGGAGGGAGGGGAAAAACTGTTTTTT.

In this sample, this clonotype turned up many times. This sequence joins TRBV24-1 and TRBJ2-5; 12 nucleotides align to TRBD1. This CDR3 contains 16 residues. Germline values: CDR1 KGHDR, CDR2 SFDVKD. V lost 2 bases and J lost 6; bases outside the gene matches: 6. Here the CDR3 DNA reads TGTGCCACCAGTGATTCGGGACAGGGGGCGTCGCAGACCCAGTACTTC. It translates to CATSDSGQGASQTQYF.

The chain employs TRBV7-9 and TRBJ1-1; 7 bases line up with TRBD1. The CDR3 is 15 residues long. CDR1 is SEHNR and CDR2 is FQNEAQ in the germline V gene (reference sequence). The J segment lost 5 bases and the V segment lost 4 bases, leaving 10 bases of the junction unmatched. Here the CDR3 DNA reads TGTGCCAGCAGCTCCCCAGGGGGAAAGGAGACTGAAGCTTTCTTT. Translated, it gives CASSSPGGKETEAFF. Full variable domain (missing parts from reference TRBV7-9 and TRBJ1-1): DTGVSQNPRHKITKRGQNVTFRCDPISEHNRLYWYRQTLGQGPEFLTYFQNEAQLEKSRLLSDRFSAERPKGSFSTLEIQRTEQGDSAMYLCASSSPGGKETEAFFGQGTRLTVV.

The gene calls are TRBV5-1 and TRBJ2-1; 9 positions agree with TRBD1. Losses at the gene ends were 4 bases for V and 7 bases for J; bases not matched to a gene: 9. Germline V lookup: CDR1 SGHRS, CDR2 YFSETQ. The CDR3 is 15 residues long. The CDR3 DNA follows: TGCGCCAGCAGCCCTCGACAGGGGGGCCGTAATGAGCAGTTCTTC. Amino acids: CASSPRQGGRNEQFF.